A single T cell receptor (beta chain) is shown here with its context. This clone's antigen is unknown. Libraries were prepared through the immunoSEQ multiplex PCR assay. A mixture of 60 forward primers for TCR Vbeta segments and 13 reverse primers for TCR Jbeta segments was used in the multiplex PCR. A multiplex PCR assay on genomic DNA amplified the CDR3 region of rearranged TCR beta genes. The Illumina HiSeq System was used to sequence the amplified TCR beta libraries as 87-base-pair reads. The authors processed their data as follows. A later analysis counted approximately 74 million unique TCR beta chains across the 666 repertoires, and 9 million to 14 million of these chains were shared by at least two donors. Raw reads were error-corrected and collapsed into unique sequences by a nearest-neighbor algorithm in which closely related sequences were merged to remove PCR and sequencing errors. CDR3 sequences were aligned to IMGT reference sequences to assign V, D and J gene segments. For a sequence to be retained, a match of at least six nucleotides to both a V gene segment and a J gene segment was required. A rearrangement counted as productive if the CDR3 had no stop codons and remained in frame with V and J, and every other rearrangement counted as non-productive. CDR3 was defined by IMGT convention, running from the second conserved V-encoded cysteine to the conserved J-encoded phenylalanine. In an earlier analysis of around 600 of the donors, sequences lacking an unambiguous match to a single V gene segment were excluded. An earlier analysis of 587 of the donors called V segments functional above 56.7% productive rearrangements and segregating when the between-donor standard deviation exceeded 5%. A statistical classification framework was developed to diagnose cytomegalovirus status using the catalog of TCR beta chain sequences. V and J gene assignment, in a later analysis, came from comparing TCR nucleotide sequences with IMGT/GENE-DB human TR gene sequences. The TCRdist pipeline was used in a later analysis to assign CDR3 sequences and most-parsimonious VDJ recombination scenarios. In a later analysis, every TCR beta chain was defined by the combination of its CDR3 amino acid sequence and its V-gene family, and reads without a unique V-gene family were dropped. As a way to deal with suspected cross-contamination and a sequencing artifact, a later analysis dropped hundreds of nucleotide sequences that were highly shared and had low generation probability. In a later analysis, a clonal expansion index for each public chain was calculated from normalized within-repertoire ranks of inferred template counts. In a later analysis, generation probabilities were computed using a VDJ recombination model fitted to out-of-frame rearrangements, and the results were checked against IGoR. In a later analysis, TCR-TCR, TCR-HLA and TCR-CMV co-occurrence was scored with hypergeometric tests, and a repertoire-size bias correction was applied to TCR pairs. In a later analysis, false discovery rates were estimated by permuting HLA or CMV assignments 20 times. In a later analysis, co-occurring TCRs were grouped using DBSCAN, with TCRdist sequence similarity added in when clustering inside HLA-allele-positive subsets. Repertoires with fewer than 30,000 or more than 120,000 public chains, plus five repertoires with anomalous nucleotide sharing, were excluded from co-occurrence clustering. As stored in TCRdb, this immuneACCESS dataset retains in-frame rearrangements with V and J assigned. A fraction of the clones does not appear; measured against another copy, unresolved V genes explain less than half of the discrepancy, and the remainder lacks a known reason. V, J and clone size are those of that table, while D and trimming were read from the DNA. The table for this sample records 180,000 or so clones. 0.74% of the sample is held by the ten biggest clonotypes.

The data originate from a study of cytomegalovirus exposure and HLA in healthy donors (dated by TCRdb to 2017 to 2019). Regarding the research as a whole: An earlier analysis of several hundred of the donors reported approximately 300 Gb of sequence data and 120 million or so unique TCR beta sequences from 150 million to 200 million T cells. Around 330 gigabases of sequencing data and 75 million to 85 million unique TCR sequences made up an early release that covered some 640 HLA-typed donors. The genetic ancestry cluster associated with self-reported Caucasian donors included around four fifths of the roughly 400 genotyped donors. The study aimed to test whether signatures of past pathogen exposure could be identified by cataloging public T cell receptors. Using immunosequencing, the study profiled T cell repertoires from around 680 subjects and related those repertoires to cytomegalovirus serostatus. Besides the first cohort of approximately 710 subjects, a separate validation cohort made up of roughly 120 different subjects was used. High-throughput TCR immunosequencing, statistical association of individual TCRs with disease status, and machine learning were combined to predict cytomegalovirus infection status. To study patterns of TCR occurrence, a later analysis re-analyzed previously published TCR beta repertoires from 666 donors and added high-resolution HLA genotyping. In the later analysis, no new phenotypic data were used to find candidate immune exposures; instead, reliance was placed on TCR beta sequences and their occurrence across donors. In an earlier analysis of 587 of the donors, high-throughput TCR beta sequencing was used to judge whether each TCR beta V gene segment behaved as functional or pseudogenic. Donor age, sex, ethnicity and CMV serostatus were compiled together with the repertoire data. A later genetic analysis used genome-wide SNP genotypes for about 65% of the roughly 670 donors, treating that subset as a discovery cohort. Every discovery cohort repertoire had been produced on one sequencing platform. HLA typing covered class I and class II loci at four-digit resolution. Typing coverage differed by locus: A, B, C, DRB1 and DQB1 were typed in roughly 620-630 donors, DQA1 in 522, DPA1 in roughly 590, and DPB1 in around 490. A few DR-DQ haplotypes were treated as single units for association and clustering because of strong linkage in the cohort. On average, roughly 200,000 unique TCR beta nucleotide sequences were sequenced per donor among several hundred genotyped donors of the cohort, with 15% to 20% of those sequences being non-productive.

Study-level results and caveats: A few of the identified cytomegalovirus-associated TCR beta chains were confirmed in vitro to be specific for cytomegalovirus antigens. Roughly 15 rarely observed V segments, including chromosome 9 orphons, were excluded from the earlier analysis of a few hundred of the donors because counts were too low. Immune exposure information for the cohort was limited to CMV serostatus. Presence/absence analyses assumed roughly uniform sequencing depth across donors, an assumption that may not hold. At a false discovery rate of 0.05, a later analysis linked roughly 17,000 TCR beta sequences to specific HLA alleles. Most TCR sequences were observed very rarely across donors, whereas some public TCRs were present in many individuals. A later analysis reported that several top co-occurrence clusters appeared linked to parvovirus B19, influenza, CMV and Epstein-Barr virus. A further reported finding was that TCR beta sequences accurately predicted the HLA-A and HLA-B alleles for most subjects in the first cohort. A total of about 180 TCR beta chains were listed by the study as associated with cytomegalovirus. A later genetic analysis reported fewer N-insertions in productive TCRs among donors in an Asian-associated ancestry cluster than the approximately 700-donor mean. In an earlier analysis of 587 of the donors, most TCR beta V segments were observed in productive rearrangements about 87% or about 30% of the time, broadly matching IMGT annotations. Correlated functional status among segregating V segments might be attributable to linkage disequilibrium, but an unknown experimental factor could not be ruled out. The authors suggested that the approach could potentially be generalized to other disease states and immunological phenotypes. V-gene and J-gene trimming of TCR beta chains was associated with a missense DCLRE1C variant in a later genetic analysis, and the association was replicated in an independent cohort. Most CMV-associated TCR beta chains appeared to be HLA-restricted in a later analysis, and the HLA associations seemed to be driven largely by CMV exposure. Some IMGT-functional V segments, including TRBV6-2 and TRBV6-3, could not be told apart with the 87-base-pair reads, so those segments were excluded. In a later analysis, the rate of TCR association differed among HLA loci, with DRB1 alleles having the most associated TCRs and HLA-C alleles having the fewest. A later analysis found that HLA-associated TCR beta chains were more clonally expanded and had lower generation probabilities than equally common non-associated chains. A cluster of highly shared sequence variants was judged likely to be a technical artifact of the sequencing pipeline. In this cohort, only TCR beta chains were sequenced, and detectable features were limited by the absence of alpha or paired-chain data. Strong co-occurrence of HLA alleles, especially DR and DQ, made assigning TCR associations to individual alleles difficult. Because HLA typing was unavailable for some donors at each locus, only the typed subset was used in association tests. In both the original and validation cohorts, the classifier was reported to diagnose cytomegalovirus status with high specificity and sensitivity.

The cohort comprised under 700 healthy bone marrow donors. At the time of sampling, all cohort members were nominally healthy, though unrecorded immune exposures were likely present. The donor was CMV seronegative and belonged to the group of approximately 320 seronegative cohort members. A peripheral blood sample was provided by each donor, and peripheral blood mononuclear cells were used for TCR beta sequencing. Genomic DNA was extracted from the blood cell samples with the Qiagen DNeasy Blood Extraction Kit. The germline V gene gives CDR1 as LGHNA and CDR2 as YNFKEQ. Including cysteine and phenylalanine, the CDR3 has 17 amino acids. Left in the record is the CDR3 DNA by itself, 51 bases read in frame from the first base. V is pruned by 2 bases and J by 8 bases, leaving 8 bases of the junction without a gene match.

This receptor was identified in a boy younger than 18 in good health and CMV-seronegative. The rearranged chain carries TRBV4-2 and TRBJ2-2; the central 13 bases match TRBD2. Sequencing used PBMCs. The encoded CDR3 is CASSQPTSGGGRGELFF. In nucleotides, the sequence is TGTGCCAGCAGCCAACCAACTAGCGGGGGGGGCAGGGGGGAGCTGTTTTTT.